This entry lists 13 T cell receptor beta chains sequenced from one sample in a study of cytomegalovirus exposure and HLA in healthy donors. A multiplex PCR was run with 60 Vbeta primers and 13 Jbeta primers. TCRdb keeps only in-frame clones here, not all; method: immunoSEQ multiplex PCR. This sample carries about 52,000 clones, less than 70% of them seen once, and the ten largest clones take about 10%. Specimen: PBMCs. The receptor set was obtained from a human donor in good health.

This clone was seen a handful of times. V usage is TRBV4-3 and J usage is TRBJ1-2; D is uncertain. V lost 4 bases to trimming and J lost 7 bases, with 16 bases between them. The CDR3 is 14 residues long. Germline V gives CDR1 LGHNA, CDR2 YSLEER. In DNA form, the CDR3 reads TGCGCCAGCAGCCCGGGTGGAGGGTTGGGTGGCTACACCTTC. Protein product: CASSPGGGLGGYTF.

Here the CDR3 reads CASSLGMQGSNQPQHF. DNA for the CDR3: TGTGCCAGCAGCTTGGGCATGCAGGGGAGCAATCAGCCCCAGCATTTT. The chain employs TRBV7-2 and TRBJ1-5; a weak D match, TRBD1 (6 bases). Germline V gene lookup returns CDR1 SGHTA and CDR2 FQGNSA. V lost 3 bases and J lost 1, with 13 bases in between. The length of the CDR3 is 16 residues.

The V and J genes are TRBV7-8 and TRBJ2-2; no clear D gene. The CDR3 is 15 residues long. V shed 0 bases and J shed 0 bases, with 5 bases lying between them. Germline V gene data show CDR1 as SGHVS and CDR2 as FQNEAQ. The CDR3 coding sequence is TGTGCCAGCAGCTTAGCAGCTGCGAACACCGGGGAGCTGTTTTTT. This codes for CASSLAAANTGELFF.

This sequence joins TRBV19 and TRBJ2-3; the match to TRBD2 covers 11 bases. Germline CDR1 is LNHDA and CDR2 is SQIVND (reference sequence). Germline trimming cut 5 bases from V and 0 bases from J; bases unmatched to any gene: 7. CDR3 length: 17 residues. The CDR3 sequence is CASSLAGGVGSTDTQYF. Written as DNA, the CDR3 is TGTGCCAGTAGTTTAGCGGGGGGGGTTGGAAGCACAGATACGCAGTATTTT.

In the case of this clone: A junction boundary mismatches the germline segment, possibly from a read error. The CDR3 sequence is CASSLRGRESYDQYF. DNA of the CDR3: TGTGCCAGCAGCCTACGGGGGCGGGAGTCCTACGATCAGTACTTC. V usage is TRBV7-2 and J usage is TRBJ2-7, with D perhaps TRBD2 (7 bases). Germline values: CDR1 SGHTA, CDR2 FQGNSA. The CDR3 contains 15 residues.

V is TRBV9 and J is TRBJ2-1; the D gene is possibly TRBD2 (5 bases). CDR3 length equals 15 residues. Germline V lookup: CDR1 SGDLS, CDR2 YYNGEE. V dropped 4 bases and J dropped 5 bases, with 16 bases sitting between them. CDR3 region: CASSFSSLGDNEQFF. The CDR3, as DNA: TGTGCCAGCAGCTTCTCCAGCCTCGGGGACAATGAGCAGTTCTTC.

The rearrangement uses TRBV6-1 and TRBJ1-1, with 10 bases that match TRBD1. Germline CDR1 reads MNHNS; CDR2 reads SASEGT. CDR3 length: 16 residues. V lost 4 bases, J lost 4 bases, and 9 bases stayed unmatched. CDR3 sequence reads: CASSGRQGARGTEAFF. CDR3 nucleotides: TGTGCCAGCAGTGGGAGACAGGGGGCGCGTGGCACTGAAGCTTTCTTT.

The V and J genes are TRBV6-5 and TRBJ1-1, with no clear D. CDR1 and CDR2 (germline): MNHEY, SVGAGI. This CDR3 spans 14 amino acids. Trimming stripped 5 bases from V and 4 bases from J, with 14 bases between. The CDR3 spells CASSALGRVTEAFF. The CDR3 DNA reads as TGTGCCAGCAGTGCCCTTGGCCGGGTCACTGAAGCTTTCTTT.

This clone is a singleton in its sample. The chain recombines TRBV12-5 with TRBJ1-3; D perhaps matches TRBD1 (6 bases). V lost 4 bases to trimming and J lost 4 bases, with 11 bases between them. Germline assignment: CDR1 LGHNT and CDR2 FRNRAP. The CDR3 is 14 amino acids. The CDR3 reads CASGSGTQGNTIYF. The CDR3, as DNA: TGTGCTAGTGGTTCCGGGACACAGGGAAACACCATATATTTT.

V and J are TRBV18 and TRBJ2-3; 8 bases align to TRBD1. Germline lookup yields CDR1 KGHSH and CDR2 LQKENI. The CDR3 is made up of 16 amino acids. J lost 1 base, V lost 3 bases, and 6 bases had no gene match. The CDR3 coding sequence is TGTGCCAGCTCACCGCAGCCGACAGGGGGCACAGATACGCAGTATTTT. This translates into CASSPQPTGGTDTQYF. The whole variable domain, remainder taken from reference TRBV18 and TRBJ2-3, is NAGVMQNPRHLVRRRGQEARLRCSPMKGHSHVYWYRQLPEEGLKFMVYLQKENIIDESGMPKERFSAEFPKEGPSILRIQQVVRGDSAAYFCASSPQPTGGTDTQYFGPGTRLTVL.

The CDR3 is CASSSPGLAGGRGDNEQFF. The CDR3 DNA sequence: TGTGCCAGTAGTTCACCGGGACTAGCGGGGGGGCGTGGGGACAATGAGCAGTTCTTC. The rearrangement uses TRBV19 and TRBJ2-1; TRBD2 agrees at 16 bases. With V trimmed by 5 bases and J by 5 bases, 12 bases remained unmatched. Germline CDR1 LNHDA, CDR2 SQIVND (reference sequence). The CDR3 runs to 19 residues.

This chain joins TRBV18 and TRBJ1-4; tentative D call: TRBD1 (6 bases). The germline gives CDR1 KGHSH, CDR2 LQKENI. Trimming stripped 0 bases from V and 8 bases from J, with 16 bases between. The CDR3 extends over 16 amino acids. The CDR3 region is CASSPPSTGLGEKLFF. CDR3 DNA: TGTGCCAGCTCACCACCGTCTACAGGGTTAGGGGAAAAACTGTTTTTT.

CDR3 protein: CASSLSDSLNQPQHF. In DNA form, the CDR3 reads TGTGCCAGCAGCTTGTCGGACAGCCTAAATCAGCCCCAGCATTTT. This chain connects TRBV5-5 to TRBJ1-5; D might be TRBD1 (6 bases). V was cut by 1 base and J by 4 bases, with 12 bases left in between. CDR1 is SGHKS, CDR2 YYEKEE, per germline (reference sequence). The CDR3 length is 15 residues.